This T cell receptor beta chain stems from a study of blood T cell repertoires in COVID-19. V was pared by 0 bases and J by 2 bases, with 11 bases of the junction left unmatched. Germline V gene data show CDR1 as MGHRA and CDR2 as YSYEKL. The CDR3 contains 18 residues. Methods used by the authors: Estimation of nucleated cell counts relied on the amplification of reference gene primers. The protocol was immunoSEQ multiplex PCR, while the TCRdb copy is restricted to in-frame clones and leaves out a portion. V and J calls and clone size are as listed in that table; D and trimming were resolved from the DNA. The sample shows around 250,000 clones, around 80% of them seen only once.

Material: peripheral blood. The TCR sequence derives from a woman aged 18-35 years with acute or convalescent COVID-19. The V and J genes are TRBV4-1 and TRBJ2-3; TRBD1 matches at 7 bases. CDR3 amino acids: CASSQDKTGNYHTDTQYF. The CDR3 DNA reads as TGCGCCAGCAGCCAAGACAAGACAGGGAATTATCACACAGATACGCAGTATTTT.